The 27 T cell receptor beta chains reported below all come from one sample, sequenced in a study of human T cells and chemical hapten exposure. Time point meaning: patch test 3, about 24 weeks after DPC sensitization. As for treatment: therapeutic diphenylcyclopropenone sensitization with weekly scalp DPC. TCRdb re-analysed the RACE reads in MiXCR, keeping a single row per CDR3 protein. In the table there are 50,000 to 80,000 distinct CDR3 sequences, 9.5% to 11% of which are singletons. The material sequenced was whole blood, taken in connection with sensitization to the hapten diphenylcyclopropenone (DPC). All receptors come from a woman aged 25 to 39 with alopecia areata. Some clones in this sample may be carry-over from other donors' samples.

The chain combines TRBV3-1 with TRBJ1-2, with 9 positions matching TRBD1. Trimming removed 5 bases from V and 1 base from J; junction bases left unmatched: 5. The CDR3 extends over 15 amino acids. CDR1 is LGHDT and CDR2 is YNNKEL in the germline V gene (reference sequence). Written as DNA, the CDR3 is TGTGCCAGCAGCATCAGACAGGGGGATAACTATGGCTACACCTTC. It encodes CASSIRQGDNYGYTF.

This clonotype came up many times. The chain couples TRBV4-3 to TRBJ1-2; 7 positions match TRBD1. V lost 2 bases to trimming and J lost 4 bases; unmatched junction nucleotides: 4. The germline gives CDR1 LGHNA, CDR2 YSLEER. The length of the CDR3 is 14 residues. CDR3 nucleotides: TGCGCCAGCAGCCAAATGGGACAGAGCTATGGCTACACCTTC. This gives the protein CASSQMGQSYGYTF.

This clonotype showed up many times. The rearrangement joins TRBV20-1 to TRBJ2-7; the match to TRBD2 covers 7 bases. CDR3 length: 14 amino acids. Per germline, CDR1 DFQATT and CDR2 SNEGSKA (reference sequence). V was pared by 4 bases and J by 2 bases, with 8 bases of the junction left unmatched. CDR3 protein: CSATLTSAPYEQYF. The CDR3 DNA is TGCAGTGCTACCCTTACTAGCGCTCCCTACGAGCAGTACTTC.

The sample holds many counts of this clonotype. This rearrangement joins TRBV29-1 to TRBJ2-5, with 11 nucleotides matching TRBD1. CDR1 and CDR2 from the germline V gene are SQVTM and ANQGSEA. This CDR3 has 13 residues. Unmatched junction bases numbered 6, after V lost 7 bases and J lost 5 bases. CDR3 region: CSAGQGAAETQYF. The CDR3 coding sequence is TGCAGCGCCGGACAGGGGGCTGCTGAGACCCAGTACTTC.

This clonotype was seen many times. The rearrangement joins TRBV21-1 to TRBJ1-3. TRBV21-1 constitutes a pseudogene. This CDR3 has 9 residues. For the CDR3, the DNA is TGTGCTTGGGGAAACACCATATATTTT. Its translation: CAWGNTIYF.

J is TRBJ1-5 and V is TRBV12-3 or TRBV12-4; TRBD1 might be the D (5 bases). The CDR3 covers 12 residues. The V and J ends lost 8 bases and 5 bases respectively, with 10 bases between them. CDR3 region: CASRSGHQPQHF. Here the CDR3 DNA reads TGTGCCAGCCGCTCAGGGCATCAGCCCCAGCATTTT.

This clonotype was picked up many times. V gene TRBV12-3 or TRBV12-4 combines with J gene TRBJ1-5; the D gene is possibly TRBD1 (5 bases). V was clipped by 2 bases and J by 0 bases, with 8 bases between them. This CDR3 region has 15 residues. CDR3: CASSLWGDSNQPQHF. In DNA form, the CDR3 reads TGTGCCAGCAGTTTATGGGGGGATAGCAATCAGCCCCAGCATTTT.

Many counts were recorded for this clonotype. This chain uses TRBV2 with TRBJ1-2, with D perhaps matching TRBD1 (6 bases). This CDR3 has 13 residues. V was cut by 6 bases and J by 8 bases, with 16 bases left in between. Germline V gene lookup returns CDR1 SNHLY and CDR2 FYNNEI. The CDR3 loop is CASSAQGWEGYTF. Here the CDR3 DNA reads TGTGCCAGCAGCGCACAGGGCTGGGAGGGCTACACCTTC.

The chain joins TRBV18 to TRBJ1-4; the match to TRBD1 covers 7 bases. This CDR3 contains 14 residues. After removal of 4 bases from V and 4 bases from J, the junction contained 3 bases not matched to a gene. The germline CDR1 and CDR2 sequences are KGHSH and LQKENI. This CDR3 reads CASSRGQINEKLFF. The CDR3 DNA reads TGTGCCAGCTCACGGGGACAGATTAATGAAAAACTGTTTTTT.

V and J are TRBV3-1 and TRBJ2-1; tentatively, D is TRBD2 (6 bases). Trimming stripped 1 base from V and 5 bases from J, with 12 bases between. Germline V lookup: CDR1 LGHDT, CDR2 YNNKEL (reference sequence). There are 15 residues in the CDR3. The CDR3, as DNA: TGTGCCAGCAGCCAAGTCGGAGGGGTCAACAATGAGCAGTTCTTC. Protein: CASSQVGGVNNEQFF.

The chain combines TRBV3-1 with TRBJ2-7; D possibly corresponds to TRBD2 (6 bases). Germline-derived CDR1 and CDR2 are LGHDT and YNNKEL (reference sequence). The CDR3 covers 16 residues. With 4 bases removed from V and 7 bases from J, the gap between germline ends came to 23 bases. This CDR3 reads CASSLDPGTRRAEQYF. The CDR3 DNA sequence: TGTGCCAGCAGCCTAGATCCCGGGACCAGGAGGGCGGAGCAGTACTTC.

The CDR3 DNA sequence: TGCGCCAGCAGCCAAGTCCGGGGCGATTCACCCCTCCACTTT. Protein: CASSQVRGDSPLHF. The V and J genes are TRBV4-3 and TRBJ1-6, with D maybe TRBD1 (5 bases). CDR1 is LGHNA and CDR2 is YSLEER in the germline V gene. The CDR3 covers 14 residues. The V and J ends lost 1 base and 8 bases respectively, with 9 bases between them.

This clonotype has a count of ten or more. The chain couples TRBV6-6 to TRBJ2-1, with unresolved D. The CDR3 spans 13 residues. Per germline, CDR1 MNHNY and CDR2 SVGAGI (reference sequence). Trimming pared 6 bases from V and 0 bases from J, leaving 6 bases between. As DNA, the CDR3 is TGTGCCAGCAGCGAGGACTCCTACAATGAGCAGTTCTTC. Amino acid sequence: CASSEDSYNEQFF.

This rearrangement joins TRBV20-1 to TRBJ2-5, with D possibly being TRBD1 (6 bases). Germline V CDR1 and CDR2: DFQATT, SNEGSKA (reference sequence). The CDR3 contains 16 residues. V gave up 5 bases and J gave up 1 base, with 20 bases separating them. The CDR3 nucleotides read TGCAGTGCTTGCTCCATCAGGGGAAAGTTCCAAGAGACCCAGTACTTC. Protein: CSACSIRGKFQETQYF.

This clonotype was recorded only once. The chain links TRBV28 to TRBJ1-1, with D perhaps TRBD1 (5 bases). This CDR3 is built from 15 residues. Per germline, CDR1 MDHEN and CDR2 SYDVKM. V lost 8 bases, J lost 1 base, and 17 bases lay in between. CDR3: CASLTPGTGNTEAFF. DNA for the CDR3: TGTGCCAGCCTCACCCCCGGGACGGGGAACACTGAAGCTTTCTTT.

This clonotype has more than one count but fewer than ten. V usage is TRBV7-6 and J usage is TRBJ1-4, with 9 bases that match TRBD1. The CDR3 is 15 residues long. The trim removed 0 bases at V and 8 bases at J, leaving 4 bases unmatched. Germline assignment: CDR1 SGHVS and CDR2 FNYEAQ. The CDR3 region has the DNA TGTGCCAGCAGCTTAGCTGGGACAGGGAAAGAAAAACTGTTTTTT. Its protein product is CASSLAGTGKEKLFF.

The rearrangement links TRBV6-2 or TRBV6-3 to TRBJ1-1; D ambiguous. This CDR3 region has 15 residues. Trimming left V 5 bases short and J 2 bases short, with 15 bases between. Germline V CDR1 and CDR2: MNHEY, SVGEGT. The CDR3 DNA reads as TGTGCCAGCAGTAATCCTCGGACGGTTAACACTGAAGCTTTCTTT. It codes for CASSNPRTVNTEAFF.

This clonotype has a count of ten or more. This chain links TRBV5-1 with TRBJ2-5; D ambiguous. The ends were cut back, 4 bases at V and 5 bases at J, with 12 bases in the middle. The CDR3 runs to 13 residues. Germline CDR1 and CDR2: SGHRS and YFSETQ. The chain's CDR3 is CASSLSLIETQYF. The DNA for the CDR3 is TGCGCCAGCAGCCTGTCCCTCATCGAGACCCAGTACTTC.

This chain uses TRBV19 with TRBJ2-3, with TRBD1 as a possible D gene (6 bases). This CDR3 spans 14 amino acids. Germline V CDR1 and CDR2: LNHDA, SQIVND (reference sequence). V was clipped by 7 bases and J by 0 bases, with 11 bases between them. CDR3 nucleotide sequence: TGTGCCAGTACTCGACAGGCTAGCACAGATACGCAGTATTTT. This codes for CASTRQASTDTQYF.

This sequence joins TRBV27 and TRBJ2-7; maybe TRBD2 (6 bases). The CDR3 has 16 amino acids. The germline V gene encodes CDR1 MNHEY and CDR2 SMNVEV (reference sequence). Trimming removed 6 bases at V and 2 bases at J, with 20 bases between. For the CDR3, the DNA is TGTGCCAGCAGCCCTTTCGCGGGATTGGGGACCTACGAGCAGTACTTC. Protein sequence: CASSPFAGLGTYEQYF.

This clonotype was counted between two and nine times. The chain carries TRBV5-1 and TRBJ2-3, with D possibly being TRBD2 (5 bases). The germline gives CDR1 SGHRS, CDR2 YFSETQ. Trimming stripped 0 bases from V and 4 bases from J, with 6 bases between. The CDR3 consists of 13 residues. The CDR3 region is CASSLGSADTQYF. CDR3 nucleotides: TGCGCCAGCAGCTTGGGTAGCGCAGATACGCAGTATTTT.

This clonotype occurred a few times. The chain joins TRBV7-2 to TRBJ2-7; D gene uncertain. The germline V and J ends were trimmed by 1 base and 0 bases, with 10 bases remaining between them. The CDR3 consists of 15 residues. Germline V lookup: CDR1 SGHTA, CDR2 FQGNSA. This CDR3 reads CASSLGRALSYEQYF. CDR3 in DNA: TGTGCCAGCAGCTTAGGAAGGGCTCTCTCCTACGAGCAGTACTTC.

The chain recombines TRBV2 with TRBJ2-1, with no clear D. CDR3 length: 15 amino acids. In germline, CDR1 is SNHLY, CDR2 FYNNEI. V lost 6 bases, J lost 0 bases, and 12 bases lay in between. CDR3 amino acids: CASRLGISSYNEQFF. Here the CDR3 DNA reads TGTGCCAGCAGGCTCGGCATAAGCTCCTACAATGAGCAGTTCTTC.

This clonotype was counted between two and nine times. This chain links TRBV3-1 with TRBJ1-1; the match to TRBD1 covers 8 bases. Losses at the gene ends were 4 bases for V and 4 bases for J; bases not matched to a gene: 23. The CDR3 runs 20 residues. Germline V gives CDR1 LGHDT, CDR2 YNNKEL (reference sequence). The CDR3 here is CASSPSRPRQGRPGGTEAFF. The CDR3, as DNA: TGTGCCAGCAGCCCATCCCGTCCCCGACAGGGGCGCCCGGGGGGCACTGAAGCTTTCTTT.

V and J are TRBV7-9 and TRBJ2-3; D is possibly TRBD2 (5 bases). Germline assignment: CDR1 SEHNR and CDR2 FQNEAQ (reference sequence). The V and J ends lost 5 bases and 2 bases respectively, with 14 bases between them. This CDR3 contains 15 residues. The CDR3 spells CASSRRHGDTDTQYF. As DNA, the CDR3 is TGTGCCAGCAGCCGTCGGCACGGGGACACAGATACGCAGTATTTT.

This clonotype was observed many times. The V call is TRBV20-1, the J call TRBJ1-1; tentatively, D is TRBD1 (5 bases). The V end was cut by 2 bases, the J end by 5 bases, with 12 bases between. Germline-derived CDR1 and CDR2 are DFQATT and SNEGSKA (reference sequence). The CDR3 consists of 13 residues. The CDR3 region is CSARRGGDTEAFF. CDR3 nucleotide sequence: TGCAGTGCTAGACGCGGGGGTGATACTGAAGCTTTCTTT.

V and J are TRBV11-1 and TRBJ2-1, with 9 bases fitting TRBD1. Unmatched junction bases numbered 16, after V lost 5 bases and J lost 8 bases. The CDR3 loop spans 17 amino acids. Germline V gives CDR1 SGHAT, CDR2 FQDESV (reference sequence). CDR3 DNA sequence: TGTGCCAGCAGCCCCCGGGACAGGGTTTCCCGAATGGATGAGCAGTTCTTC. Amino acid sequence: CASSPRDRVSRMDEQFF.